The clone carrying this T cell receptor beta chain has a handful of counts. This sample was taken from a study of T cell responses to AZD1222 COVID-19 vaccine. Germline V CDR1 and CDR2: SGHDN, FVKESK. J gave up 2 bases and V 1 base, and 7 bases lay outside the gene matches. The CDR3 totals 17 residues. Measured with immunoSEQ multiplex PCR; TCRdb has only the in-frame clones, and not every one. Of approximately 120,000 clones in the sample, approximately 86% were seen once. The chain is built from TRBV14 and TRBJ2-3; 9 bases are shared with TRBD2. The TCR comes from an adult in good health. The sequencing used peripheral blood, collected on day 0 of AZD1222 vaccination. The CDR3 loop reads CASSQVRLAGLTDTQYF. Here the CDR3 DNA reads TGTGCCAGCAGCCAAGTGAGGCTAGCGGGACTCACAGATACGCAGTATTTT.